These 24 T cell receptor beta chains came from one sample sequenced in a study of blood T cell repertoires in COVID-19. Profiled with immunoSEQ multiplex PCR; TCRdb holds only in-frame clones, not every one. The data hold approximately 150,000 clones, with almost 90% observed a single time. Sequenced input: peripheral blood. Receptor source: an older woman with acute or convalescent COVID-19.

The chain uses TRBV5-5 and TRBJ2-7; the match to TRBD1 covers 7 bases. Germline CDR1 is SGHKS and CDR2 is YYEKEE (reference sequence). This CDR3 region has 14 residues. With V trimmed by 4 bases and J by 4 bases, 8 bases remained unmatched. Here the CDR3 DNA reads TGTGCCAGCAGCGCACCCGGGACAGATTACGAGCAGTACTTC. Its translation: CASSAPGTDYEQYF.

This chain joins TRBV4-2 and TRBJ1-6; D gene unclear. The CDR3 runs 13 residues. V gave up 3 bases and J gave up 7 bases, with 7 bases separating them. In germline, CDR1 is LGHNA, CDR2 YNFKEQ. In DNA form, the CDR3 reads TGTGCCAGCAGCCACGGAGGGAATTCACCCCTCCACTTT. It translates to CASSHGGNSPLHF.

This clone was counted once. The chain links TRBV7-2 to TRBJ2-5; 13 nucleotides align to TRBD2. Unmatched junction bases numbered 5, after V lost 5 bases and J lost 5 bases. Germline CDR1 is SGHTA and CDR2 is FQGNSA. CDR3 size: 15 residues. CDR3 residues: CASSTRLAGGETQYF. The CDR3 region has the DNA TGTGCCAGCAGCACCCGACTAGCGGGGGGCGAGACCCAGTACTTC.

CDR3 sequence reads: CASSDPNRGDDNSPLHF. CDR3 in DNA: TGTGCCAGTAGTGACCCCAACAGGGGAGACGATAATTCACCCCTCCACTTT. V gene TRBV19 combines with J gene TRBJ1-6; 7 positions match TRBD1. CDR3 length: 17 residues. V was clipped by 5 bases and J by 5 bases; unmatched bases: 12. Per the germline V gene, CDR1 is LNHDA and CDR2 is SQIVND (reference sequence).

The CDR3 protein is CASSGPGQGAEAFF. In DNA form, the CDR3 reads TGTGCCAGCAGCGGGCCGGGACAGGGAGCTGAAGCTTTCTTT. The chain employs TRBV7-2 and TRBJ1-1, with 9 nucleotides matching TRBD1. This CDR3 comprises 14 residues. The junction had 7 bases not matched to a gene; V was cut back by 5 bases and J by 6 bases. Germline CDR1 is SGHTA and CDR2 is FQGNSA. Combining the CDR3 with reference TRBV7-2 and TRBJ1-1 gives the whole variable domain GAGVSQSPSNKVTEKGKDVELRCDPISGHTALYWYRQSLGQGLEFLIYFQGNSAPDKSGLPSDRFSAERTGGSVSTLTIQRTQQEDSAVYLCASSGPGQGAEAFFGQGTRLTVV.

This clone was counted between two and nine times. V and J are TRBV4-1 and TRBJ1-6, with a tentative D call TRBD1 (5 bases). From germline, CDR1 is MGHRA and CDR2 YSYEKL. Trimming pared 0 bases from V and 3 bases from J, leaving 9 bases between. This CDR3 spans 16 amino acids. CDR3 in amino acids: CASSQDWQGYNSPLHF. The CDR3, as DNA: TGCGCCAGCAGCCAAGATTGGCAGGGCTATAATTCACCCCTCCACTTT.

This clone was counted a single time. V usage is TRBV6-5 and J usage is TRBJ1-4; 10 bases line up with TRBD1. The CDR3 totals 15 residues. The junction had 1 base not matched to a gene; V was cut back by 0 bases and J by 6 bases. The germline V gene encodes CDR1 MNHEY and CDR2 SVGAGI. CDR3 sequence: CASSYSGTGDEKLFF. Written as DNA, the CDR3 is TGTGCCAGCAGTTACTCCGGGACAGGGGATGAAAAACTGTTTTTT.

The genes are TRBV24-1 and TRBJ2-6; the D gene is possibly TRBD1 (6 bases). Germline V gene lookup returns CDR1 KGHDR and CDR2 SFDVKD. This CDR3 has 17 amino acids. Between the trimmed V and J ends, which lost 4 bases and 6 bases, there was a span of 18 bases. CDR3 residues: CATSDPKTGISANVLTF. The CDR3 nucleotides are TGTGCCACCAGTGACCCGAAAACAGGGATTTCGGCCAACGTCCTGACTTTC.

The chain joins TRBV4-3 to TRBJ2-7, with a weak D call TRBD2 (6 bases). The length of the CDR3 is 13 residues. Germline assignment: CDR1 LGHNA and CDR2 YSLEER. Trimming took 4 bases from V and 7 from J, leaving 14 bases between them. Here the CDR3 DNA reads TGCGCCAGCAGCCCCGCTGTAGCGGCTGAGCAGTACTTC. It specifies CASSPAVAAEQYF.

The chain uses TRBV18 and TRBJ1-1, with 9 bases lining up with TRBD1. From germline, CDR1 is KGHSH and CDR2 LQKENI. The trim removed 3 bases at V and 6 bases at J, leaving 2 bases unmatched. This CDR3 is 13 amino acids long. CDR3 sequence reads: CASSPGQGAEAFF. DNA for the CDR3: TGTGCCAGCTCACCGGGACAGGGCGCTGAAGCTTTCTTT. Together with reference TRBV18 and TRBJ1-1, the CDR3 gives the full variable domain: NAGVMQNPRHLVRRRGQEARLRCSPMKGHSHVYWYRQLPEEGLKFMVYLQKENIIDESGMPKERFSAEFPKEGPSILRIQQVVRGDSAAYFCASSPGQGAEAFFGQGTRLTVV.

The chain recombines TRBV30 with TRBJ1-6; D possibly corresponds to TRBD1 (5 bases). Germline V gene data show CDR1 as GTSNPN and CDR2 as SVGIG (reference sequence). Trimming cost V 5 bases and J 9 bases, with 14 bases left between them. CDR3 length equals 13 residues. The CDR3: CAWLLQGVSPLHF. For the CDR3, the DNA is TGTGCCTGGTTACTCCAGGGTGTTTCACCCCTCCACTTT.

The rearrangement uses TRBV28 and TRBJ1-2, with D possibly matching TRBD1 (5 bases). The CDR3 covers 12 residues. Between the trimmed V and J ends, which lost 2 bases and 8 bases, there was a span of 9 bases. Per germline, CDR1 MDHEN and CDR2 SYDVKM. CDR3 residues: CASSLIWTGYTF. CDR3 sequence (DNA): TGTGCCAGCAGTTTAATCTGGACAGGCTACACCTTC.

The chain has TRBV30 and TRBJ2-2, with TRBD2 as a possible D gene (7 bases). The CDR3 is made up of 16 amino acids. CDR1 GTSNPN and CDR2 SVGIG come from the germline V gene (reference sequence). V was cut by 8 bases and J by 5 bases, with 24 bases left in between. CDR3 sequence (DNA): TGTGCCCGTGAGCCTAGCGGAGGGGGTGGGACCGGGGAGCTGTTTTTT. Encoded protein: CAREPSGGGGTGELFF.

This clone has just a few counts. The chain carries TRBV21-1 and TRBJ1-1; the D call in the table, TRBD1, was not verified against the DNA. TRBV21-1 is marked as a pseudogene. The length of the CDR3 is 15 residues. The DNA of the CDR3 is TGTGCCAGCAGCAAGCTCAGGGGGCGAATTCCTGAAGCTTTCTTT. It encodes CASSKLRGRIPEAFF.

The rearrangement links TRBV30 to TRBJ2-5, with 7 positions matching TRBD1. Germline-derived CDR1 and CDR2 are GTSNPN and SVGIG (reference sequence). The V and J ends lost 0 bases and 4 bases, in that order; junction bases with no gene match: 5. This CDR3 comprises 14 residues. CDR3 in amino acids: CAWSVPTGRETQYF. The CDR3 coding sequence is TGTGCCTGGAGTGTACCGACAGGGAGAGAGACCCAGTACTTC.

CDR3 in DNA: TGTGCCAGCAGCCAGCAGAGGGTGCGGGTGAACACTGAAGCTTTCTTT. It yields the protein CASSQQRVRVNTEAFF. The chain couples TRBV7-8 to TRBJ1-1; D call uncertain. V was shortened by 5 bases and J by 0 bases, with 16 bases between the two germline ends. CDR1 and CDR2 from the germline V gene are SGHVS and FQNEAQ. The CDR3 extends over 16 amino acids.

The rearrangement links TRBV7-9 to TRBJ2-7; 7 bases map to TRBD1. This CDR3 is 15 amino acids long. J was trimmed by 4 bases and V by 5 bases; bases with no gene match: 11. Germline CDR1 and CDR2: SEHNR and FQNEAQ (reference sequence). In DNA, the CDR3 is TGTGCCAGCAGCCCCAGAGGGGGCCCACTTTACGAGCAGTACTTC. Translated: CASSPRGGPLYEQYF.

V gene TRBV28 combines with J gene TRBJ2-2; 7 positions agree with TRBD1. With V trimmed by 6 bases and J by 4 bases, 20 bases remained unmatched. Germline V lookup: CDR1 MDHEN, CDR2 SYDVKM. CDR3 length equals 19 residues. CDR3 nucleotides: TGTGCCAGCAGCCGCCGGGACAGCGTCGAAGAGACGAGCACCGGGGAGCTGTTTTTT. Its protein is CASSRRDSVEETSTGELFF.

V is TRBV7-9 and J is TRBJ2-2; a weak D match, TRBD2 (7 bases). The germline V and J ends were trimmed by 1 base and 5 bases, with 14 bases remaining between them. Germline CDR1 reads SEHNR; CDR2 reads FQNEAQ (reference sequence). The CDR3 extends over 16 amino acids. The CDR3 here is CASSLVRGGLTGELFF. Here the CDR3 DNA reads TGTGCCAGCAGCTTAGTGAGGGGGGGCCTGACCGGGGAGCTGTTTTTT.

The rearrangement uses TRBV6-5 and TRBJ2-7; D may be TRBD2 (6 bases). The CDR3 runs 13 residues. Germline assignment: CDR1 MNHEY and CDR2 SVGAGI. V lost 8 bases to trimming and J lost 2 bases, with 13 bases between them. CDR3 sequence: CASSGGAPYEQYF. The CDR3 coding sequence is TGTGCCAGCTCAGGCGGGGCCCCCTACGAGCAGTACTTC.

The chain couples TRBV5-6 to TRBJ1-1; no clear D gene. V lost 4 bases and J 1 base, leaving 17 bases between the germline ends. Germline CDR1 SGHDT, CDR2 YYEEEE. There are 16 residues in the CDR3. In DNA form, the CDR3 reads TGTGCCAGCAGCCCATACGAGGCGGTCCAGAACACTGAAGCTTTCTTT. Protein sequence: CASSPYEAVQNTEAFF.

The gene calls are TRBV5-1 and TRBJ2-1; tentative D call: TRBD1 (6 bases). V lost 4 bases to trimming and J lost 0 bases, with 11 bases between them. CDR1 SGHRS and CDR2 YFSETQ come from the germline V gene. The CDR3 totals 15 residues. The CDR3 spells CASSNTGYSYNEQFF. The DNA for the CDR3 is TGCGCCAGCAGCAACACAGGGTACTCCTACAATGAGCAGTTCTTC.

This rearrangement joins TRBV28 to TRBJ1-5; weak D call: TRBD1 (5 bases). The germline V gene has CDR1 MDHEN and CDR2 SYDVKM. The germline V and J ends were trimmed by 3 bases and 6 bases, with 9 bases remaining between them. The CDR3 is 13 amino acids. This CDR3 reads CASSFSGGQPQHF. CDR3 coding DNA: TGTGCCAGCAGTTTCTCGGGGGGTCAGCCCCAGCATTTT.

This clone was detected only once. The chain recombines TRBV19 with TRBJ2-1, with 14 positions matching TRBD2. This CDR3 has 16 residues. The junction had 8 bases not matched to a gene; V was cut back by 6 bases and J by 7 bases. Germline loops: CDR1 LNHDA, CDR2 SQIVND (reference sequence). The CDR3 DNA reads TGTGCCAGTAGCGGACTAGCGGGGGGCAGGGGGAATGAGCAGTTCTTC. Protein: CASSGLAGGRGNEQFF. The full variable domain, in which reference TRBV19 and TRBJ2-1 provide the parts outside the CDR3, is DGGITQSPKYLFRKEGQNVTLSCEQNLNHDAMYWYRQDPGQGLRLIYYSQIVNDFQKGDIAEGYSVSREKKESFPLTVTSAQKNPTAFYLCASSGLAGGRGNEQFFGPGTRLTVL.